These 13 T cell receptor beta chains share one sample of origin, sequenced in a study of CD8 T cells in ankylosing spondylitis. The study, taken as a whole, reports: For ankylosing spondylitis blood, a TCR beta motif of under 10 highly homologous variants appeared characteristic.

Their antigens remain unidentified. A single record per CDR3 protein comes from TCRdb applying MiXCR to the 5' RACE reads. The sample lists more than 250,000 distinct CDR3 sequences; around 8% were seen once. Specimen: blood, either unsorted or a sorted T cell fraction (not recorded which). The source is a male donor with ankylosing spondylitis.

V usage is TRBV11-3 and J usage is TRBJ2-1; D may be TRBD2 (5 bases). In germline, CDR1 is SGHNT, CDR2 YENEEA. The CDR3 spans 13 residues. V lost 5 bases to trimming and J lost 6 bases, with 11 bases between them. CDR3: CASSANGINEQFF. The CDR3 DNA is TGTGCCAGCAGCGCGAACGGGATCAATGAGCAGTTCTTC.

The DNA of the CDR3 is TGCAGTGCTAGATATTCGGTCGGGGCTGAAGCTTTCTTT. Amino acid sequence: CSARYSVGAEAFF. The chain recombines TRBV20-1 with TRBJ1-1; the D is unclear. This CDR3 is built from 13 residues. Trimming pared 2 bases from V and 6 bases from J, leaving 13 bases between. Germline V lookup: CDR1 DFQATT, CDR2 SNEGSKA (reference sequence).

The V and J genes are TRBV6-2 or TRBV6-3 and TRBJ2-4; TRBD1 might be the D (6 bases). The V and J ends lost 2 bases and 1 base respectively, with 9 bases between them. The CDR3 is 15 residues long. Germline CDR1 is MNHEY and CDR2 is SVGEGT. The CDR3 DNA follows: TGTGCCAGCAGTTACCCAAGGGGGGCCAAAAACATTCAGTACTTC. Translation: CASSYPRGAKNIQYF.

This clonotype was seen at least ten times. V and J are TRBV29-1 and TRBJ2-7, with TRBD2 as a possible D gene (6 bases). V was clipped by 0 bases and J by 2 bases, with 17 bases between them. CDR1 and CDR2 from the germline V gene are SQVTM and ANQGSEA. CDR3 length: 16 amino acids. CDR3 loop: CSVEDLRGTSAYEQYF. Written as DNA, the CDR3 is TGCAGCGTTGAAGATCTTCGCGGGACCTCTGCCTACGAGCAGTACTTC.

CDR3 loop: CASSPTTSGRETQYF. The CDR3 DNA reads as TGTGCCAGCAGCCCGACCACTAGCGGGAGGGAGACCCAGTACTTC. The chain is built from TRBV7-9 and TRBJ2-5; 12 bases agree with TRBD2. This CDR3 is 15 amino acids long. V lost 5 bases to trimming and J lost 5 bases; unmatched junction nucleotides: 6. From germline, CDR1 is SEHNR and CDR2 FQNEAQ (reference sequence).

V is TRBV6-5 and J is TRBJ1-2; 7 bases are shared with TRBD1. J gave up 7 bases and V 1 base, and 9 bases lay outside the gene matches. Germline-derived CDR1 and CDR2 are MNHEY and SVGAGI. The CDR3 sequence is 15 residues long. This CDR3 reads CASSYFETGLGGYTF. CDR3 nucleotides: TGTGCCAGCAGTTACTTTGAGACAGGGCTCGGTGGCTACACCTTC.

This clonotype was counted once. A much larger clonotype is one base distant, so this may be a read error. V and J are TRBV28 and TRBJ2-4, with 8 bases that match TRBD2. V shed 0 bases, J shed 3 bases, and the junction held 13 bases outside the gene matches. Germline loops: CDR1 MDHEN, CDR2 SYDVKM. The CDR3 is 19 amino acids. The CDR3 is CASSLWVSSGEGHKNIQYF. The CDR3 DNA reads TGTGCCAGCAGTTTATGGGTGAGTAGCGGGGAAGGCCACAAAAACATTCAGTACTTC. The full variable domain, completed using reference TRBV28 and TRBJ2-4, is DVKVTQSSRYLVKRTGEKVFLECVQDMDHENMFWYRQDPGLGLRLIYFSYDVKMKEKGDIPEGYSVSREKKERFSLILESASTNQTSMYLCASSLWVSSGEGHKNIQYFGAGTRLSVL.

The rearrangement links TRBV6-5 to TRBJ2-1, with 9 bases that match TRBD2. Germline V CDR1 and CDR2: MNHEY, SVGAGI. This CDR3 contains 17 residues. Trimming removed 0 bases from V and 6 bases from J; junction bases left unmatched: 9. CDR3 loop: CASSYSFRREGPNEQFF. The DNA for the CDR3 is TGTGCCAGCAGTTACTCCTTCCGGCGGGAGGGCCCCAATGAGCAGTTCTTC.

The table lists this clonotype with a few counts. The J gene is TRBJ2-7, the V gene TRBV7-9; 7 positions match TRBD2. Germline V lookup: CDR1 SEHNR, CDR2 FQNEAQ (reference sequence). Germline trimming cut 4 bases from V and 3 bases from J; bases unmatched to any gene: 6. This CDR3 comprises 14 residues. In DNA form, the CDR3 reads TGTGCCAGCAGCTCCCAAGGGACTATCTACGAGCAGTACTTC. Protein product: CASSSQGTIYEQYF.

This clonotype appeared a single time. The CDR3 DNA is TGTGCCAGCAGCGCGAGGCCAAGCGGCGCCCAAGAGACCCAGTACTTC. Protein sequence: CASSARPSGAQETQYF. V and J are TRBV9 and TRBJ2-5, with D perhaps matching TRBD2 (5 bases). The CDR3 sequence is 16 residues long. Deletions cut 3 bases from V and 1 base from J, with 16 bases between. Germline assignment: CDR1 SGDLS and CDR2 YYNGEE. The variable domain in full, completed from reference TRBV9 and TRBJ2-5, reads DSGVTQTPKHLITATGQRVTLRCSPRSGDLSVYWYQQSLDQGLQFLIQYYNGEERAKGNILERFSAQQFPDLHSELNLSSLELGDSALYFCASSARPSGAQETQYFGPGTRLLVL.

Note on this clonotype: A much larger clone lies a single base off, so this may be a read error. The gene calls are TRBV7-2 and TRBJ2-2; D not resolved. Looked up from germline, CDR1 is SGHTA and CDR2 is FQGNSA. This CDR3 has 14 amino acids. CDR3: CASGFDTSTGELFF. The CDR3 DNA sequence: TGTGCCAGCGGCTTCGACACGTCCACCGGGGAGCTGTTTTTT.

The chain has TRBV6-2 or TRBV6-3 and TRBJ2-1, with 8 bases matching TRBD2. From germline, CDR1 is MNHEY and CDR2 SVGEGT. After removal of 0 bases from V and 2 bases from J, the junction contained 9 bases not matched to a gene. The CDR3 has 18 residues. The CDR3, as DNA: TGTGCCAGCAGTTACTCGGCCAGCGGGAGTGGGGCCTACAATGAGCAGTTCTTC. Translated, it gives CASSYSASGSGAYNEQFF.

This clonotype was counted between two and nine times. V is TRBV28 and J is TRBJ2-2; D possibly uses TRBD1 or TRBD2 (5 bases each). Trimming stripped 5 bases from V and 5 bases from J, with 15 bases between. Germline loops: CDR1 MDHEN, CDR2 SYDVKM. CDR3 length equals 15 residues. The CDR3: CASSRPGSGTGELFF. The CDR3 coding sequence is TGTGCCAGCAGTCGCCCAGGGTCGGGGACCGGGGAGCTGTTTTTT.